Described below is a single TCR beta chain sequence and its context. V lost 6 bases, J lost 2 bases, and 13 bases lay in between. There are 14 residues in the CDR3. Germline values: CDR1 MNHNY, CDR2 SVGAGI (reference sequence). TCRdb's copy holds only in-frame clones and misses some; the assay was immunoSEQ multiplex PCR. The table lists 30,000 to 35,000 clones, 75% to 95% of them singletons. This entry is derived from a study of T cell changes during pregnancy in multiple sclerosis. The TCR originated in a female donor with multiple sclerosis, enrolled in a pregnancy study. The input for sequencing was CD8+ T cells from peripheral blood mononuclear cells, taken in the first trimester of pregnancy. The J gene is TRBJ2-5, the V gene TRBV6-6; D is unresolved. CDR3 coding DNA: TGTGCCAGCAGCCCCCCAGCGTCTCAAGAGACCCAGTACTTC. Its protein product is CASSPPASQETQYF.